This T cell receptor beta chain was identified in a study of cytomegalovirus exposure and HLA in healthy donors. Study-wide results and caveats: A few chains tied to CMV proved CMV antigen-specific in vitro. Later work found that TCR association rates differed between HLA loci; DRB1 had the most and HLA-C the fewest. Later analysis demonstrated an association between a missense DCLRE1C variant and TCR beta V- and J-gene trimming.

Turning to this clone: No antigen is known for it.

The PCR employed 60 Vbeta primers together with 13 Jbeta primers. Sequencing used immunoSEQ multiplex PCR; TCRdb keeps in-frame clones, though not all of them. Seen in this sample are roughly 40,000 clones; the ten most common clones hold 7% to 8.5%. The CDR3 sequence is 12 residues long. The TCR was taken from a male donor in good health and CMV-seronegative. Sequencing was performed on PBMCs. The rearrangement uses TRBV21-1 and TRBJ2-7; the tabulated D call, TRBD1, remains unverified against the DNA. TRBV21-1 is a recognized pseudogene. Here the CDR3 DNA reads TGTGCCAGCCCCAGGTACTCCTACGAGCAGTACTTC. Translated: CASPRYSYEQYF.